This T cell receptor (beta chain) was obtained from a study of T cells in Graves' hyperthyroidism and ophthalmopathy (dated by TCRdb to about 2019). Turning to the overall study: Peripheral blood samples were taken at the time of initial diagnosis, prior to any treatment. A discovery cohort of about 96 patients, roughly 45 with Graves' ophthalmopathy and approximately 55 with stable Graves' hyperthyroidism, was used to find distinguishing TCR V-J signatures. The paper reports TCR Vbeta CDR3 sequencing of some 140 peripheral blood samples: approximately 41 ophthalmopathy, under 80 hyperthyroidism and around 17 progressor patients. Prospective prediction of ophthalmopathy was tested in an independent validation cohort consisting of 18 to 20 hyperthyroidism patients and approximately 16 patients who later progressed to ophthalmopathy. Following sampling, methimazole starting at 30 mg daily was given to hyperthyroidism patients, and high-dose intravenous methylprednisolone was given to ophthalmopathy patients. In addition, the study compared T-cell repertoires in thyroid tissue and in blood from five to seven Graves' hyperthyroidism patients. For training and testing, the 100 patients in the discovery cohort were randomly divided in a 7:3 ratio. Overall study outcomes, separate from this receptor: Most expanded thyroid clonotypes (frequency above 0.001) were also found in blood, which suggests that blood repertoires may mirror thyroid immune responses. In validation, the model predicted progression to ophthalmopathy a median of roughly 6.1 months before onset, with over 60% sensitivity and roughly 72% specificity. Sample size was not statistically predetermined, and investigators were not blinded to group allocation. Ophthalmopathy was separated from stable hyperthyroidism by a 13 V-J signature model, with around 90% sensitivity and 81% to 82% specificity obtained in cross-validation and 80%/75% obtained in testing.

Graves' hyperthyroidism was defined as stable when no progression to ophthalmopathy occurred over 18 months of follow-up. Hyperthyroidism patients were newly diagnosed, with disease duration under 2 months, and aged 18 to 65 years. Patients with uncontrolled infections, other autoimmune diseases, pregnancy or lactation were excluded. Diagnoses were based on clinical symptoms, serum thyroxine and TRAb, thyroid ultrasound and orbital computed tomography. Ficoll-Paque density gradient centrifugation was used to isolate PBMCs from about 10 ml of fresh peripheral blood. Total RNA was extracted using Trizol reagent, and RNA quality was assessed on an Agilent 2100 Bioanalyzer. The table lists this clonotype with many counts. The antigen it binds to is not known. Base qualities are not recorded, but no much larger clone differs from it by a single base. TCR beta CDR3 regions were amplified from RNA transcripts. The first round of RT-PCR for the TCR CDR3 was performed with the HTBI primer set and the Qiagen OneStep RT-PCR kit. Libraries were constructed in a second round of multiplex PCR, after which size selection and purification were carried out. Paired-end sequencing of the libraries was performed with 100 bp reads on an Illumina HiSeq2000. The original methods were these. SOAPnuke was used to process the raw data, removing reads that contained adapters or uncalled bases, had a mean Phred below 15, or lacked an exact match to the constant primer or identifier. High-quality paired reads were merged using COPE v1.2.5, and each unique nucleotide sequence was defined as a clonotype. MiTCR v1.1 was used to align the clonotypes against IMGT TRBV, TRBD and TRBJ reference segments. Analysis was restricted to V-J combinations with a frequency above 0.0001, which covered over 98% of repertoires. A TCS score was defined as the ratio of F50 (clonal expansion) to E x V (chaos), with BLOSUM62-based TCRdist applied between CDR3 peptides within each V-J. Welch's t-statistics and random forest reduced roughly 500 V-J features to some 14, which were used in a naive Bayes classifier (R e1071). The public reads were quality trimmed at Q25 with fastp and then assembled into clones with MiXCR by TCRdb, keeping productive beta chains. Merged by CDR3 protein, the rows form single entries marked with the most common genes and DNA. TCRdb, rather than the study authors, made the V and J calls. Recorded for this sample are around 300,000 distinct CDR3 sequences; approximately 15% of them occurred a single time. The ten largest clones add up to around 23% of the sample.

The CDR3 spans 15 residues, from the cysteine through the phenylalanine. Left in the record is the CDR3 DNA by itself, 45 bases read in frame from the first base. As encoded in the germline V gene, CDR1 is WSHSY while CDR2 is SAAADI. At the junction V is shortened by 6 bases and J by 5 bases, with 20 bases in between. The sequence derives from a young woman with Graves' hyperthyroidism. Sequencing was performed on blood. The chain is assembled from TRBV10-2 and TRBJ2-7, with the D gene uncertain. The bases read TGCGCCAGCAGCCGCGTAGGTGGTCAATCGAACGAGCAGTACTTC. Its protein reads: CASSRVGGQSNEQYF.